This entry describes one TCR beta chain. Its matching antigen is unknown. cDNA libraries for TCR alpha and TCR beta, carrying sample barcodes and UMIs, came from 5'RACE with constant-segment primers. One entry per CDR3 protein results from TCRdb running MiXCR on the 5' RACE reads. The profile shows some 410,000 distinct CDR3 sequences, around 22% of them singletons. Germline lookup yields CDR1 SGDLS and CDR2 YYNGEE. V dropped 4 bases and J dropped 9 bases, with 23 bases sitting between them. CDR3 size: 16 residues. The data were obtained in a study of T-cell memory formation after mild COVID-19. Findings and limits, study-wide: Pre-infection memory held some responding clones, suggesting pre-existing cross-reactive T cells responded.

This chain connects TRBV9 to TRBJ2-4, with a tentative D call TRBD2 (5 bases). This receptor was identified in an adult woman who had mild COVID-19 (a few samples of this study predate the infection). Cell type and time point are not known. The specimen sequenced was PBMCs or a T cell subset sorted from them (not recorded which). The CDR3 DNA is TGTGCCAGCAGCACGACGGACTCTACCCCCAACGGCATTCAGTACTTC. Encoded protein: CASSTTDSTPNGIQYF.